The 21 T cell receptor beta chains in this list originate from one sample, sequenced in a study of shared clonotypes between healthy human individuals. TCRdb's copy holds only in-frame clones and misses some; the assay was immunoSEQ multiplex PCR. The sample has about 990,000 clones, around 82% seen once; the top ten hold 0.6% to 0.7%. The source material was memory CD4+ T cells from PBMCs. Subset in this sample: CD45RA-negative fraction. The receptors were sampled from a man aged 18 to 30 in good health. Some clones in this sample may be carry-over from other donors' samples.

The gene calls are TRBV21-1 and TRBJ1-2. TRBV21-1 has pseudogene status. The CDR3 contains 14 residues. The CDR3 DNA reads TGTGCCAGCAGCAAAGAGTCTTCCTACTATGGCTACACCTTC. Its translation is CASSKESSYYGYTF.

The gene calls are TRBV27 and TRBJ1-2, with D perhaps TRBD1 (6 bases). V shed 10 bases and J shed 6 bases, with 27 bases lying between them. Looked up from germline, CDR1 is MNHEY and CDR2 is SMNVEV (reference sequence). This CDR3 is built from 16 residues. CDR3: CATTPVPTGAINGYTF. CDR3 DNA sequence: TGTGCCACCACACCCGTCCCGACAGGAGCCATCAATGGCTACACCTTC.

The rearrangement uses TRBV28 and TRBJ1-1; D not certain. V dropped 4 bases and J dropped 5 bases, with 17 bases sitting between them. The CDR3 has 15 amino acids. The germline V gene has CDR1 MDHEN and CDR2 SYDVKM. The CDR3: CASSSRSHKWTEAFF. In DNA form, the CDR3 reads TGTGCCAGCAGTTCTAGGTCCCATAAGTGGACTGAAGCTTTCTTT. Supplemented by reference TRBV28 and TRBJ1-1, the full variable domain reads DVKVTQSSRYLVKRTGEKVFLECVQDMDHENMFWYRQDPGLGLRLIYFSYDVKMKEKGDIPEGYSVSREKKERFSLILESASTNQTSMYLCASSSRSHKWTEAFFGQGTRLTVV.

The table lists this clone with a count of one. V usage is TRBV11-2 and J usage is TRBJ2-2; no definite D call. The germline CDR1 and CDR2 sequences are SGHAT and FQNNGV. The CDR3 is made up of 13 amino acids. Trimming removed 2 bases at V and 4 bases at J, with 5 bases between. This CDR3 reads CASSLLSTGELFF. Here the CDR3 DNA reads TGTGCCAGCAGCTTACTATCCACCGGGGAGCTGTTTTTT.

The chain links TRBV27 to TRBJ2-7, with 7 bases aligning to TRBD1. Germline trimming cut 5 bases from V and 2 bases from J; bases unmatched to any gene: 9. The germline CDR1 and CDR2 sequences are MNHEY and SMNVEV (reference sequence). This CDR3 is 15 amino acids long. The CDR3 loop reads CASSAGTALTYEQYF. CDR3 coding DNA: TGTGCCAGCAGTGCAGGGACAGCCCTAACCTACGAGCAGTACTTC.

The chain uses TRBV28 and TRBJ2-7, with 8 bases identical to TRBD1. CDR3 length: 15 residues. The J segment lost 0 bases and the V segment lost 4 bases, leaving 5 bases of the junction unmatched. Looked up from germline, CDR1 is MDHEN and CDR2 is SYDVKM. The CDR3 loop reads CASSSHGQGSYEQYF. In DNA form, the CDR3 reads TGTGCCAGCAGTTCCCACGGACAGGGCTCCTACGAGCAGTACTTC.

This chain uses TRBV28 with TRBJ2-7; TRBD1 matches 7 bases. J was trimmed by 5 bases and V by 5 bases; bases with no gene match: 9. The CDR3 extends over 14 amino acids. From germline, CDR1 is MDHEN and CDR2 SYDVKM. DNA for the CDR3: TGTGCCAGCAGTCCCGTCGACAGGGTGAACGAGCAGTACTTC. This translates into CASSPVDRVNEQYF.

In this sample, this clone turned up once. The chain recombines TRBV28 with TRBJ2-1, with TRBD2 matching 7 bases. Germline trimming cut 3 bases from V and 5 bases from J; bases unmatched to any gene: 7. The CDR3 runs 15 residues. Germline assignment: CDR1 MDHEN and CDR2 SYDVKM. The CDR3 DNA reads TGTGCCAGCAGTTTCTTGCGGGAGAGGAACAATGAGCAGTTCTTC. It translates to CASSFLRERNNEQFF.

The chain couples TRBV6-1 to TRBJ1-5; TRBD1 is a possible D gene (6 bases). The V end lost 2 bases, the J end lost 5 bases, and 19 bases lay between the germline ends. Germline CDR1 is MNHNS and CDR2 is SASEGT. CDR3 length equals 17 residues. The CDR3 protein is CASSETLSGAGYQPQHF. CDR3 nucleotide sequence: TGTGCCAGCAGTGAAACGTTGTCAGGGGCAGGGTATCAGCCCCAGCATTTT.

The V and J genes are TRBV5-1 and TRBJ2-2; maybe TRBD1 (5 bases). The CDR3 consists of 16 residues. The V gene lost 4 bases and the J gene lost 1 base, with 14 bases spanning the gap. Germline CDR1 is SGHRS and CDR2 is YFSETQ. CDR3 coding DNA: TGCGCCAGCAGCATACGACCTAGGGGGAACACCGGGGAGCTGTTTTTT. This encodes CASSIRPRGNTGELFF.

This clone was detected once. In nucleotides, the CDR3 is TGTGCCAGCAGCTCACGGAGGGGCGAAGAAAAACTGTTTTTT. Its protein is CASSSRRGEEKLFF. The chain uses TRBV7-2 and TRBJ1-4, with D tentatively TRBD1 (5 bases). CDR1 is SGHTA, CDR2 FQGNSA, per germline. V lost 4 bases to trimming and J lost 8 bases, with 14 bases between them. CDR3 length: 14 amino acids.

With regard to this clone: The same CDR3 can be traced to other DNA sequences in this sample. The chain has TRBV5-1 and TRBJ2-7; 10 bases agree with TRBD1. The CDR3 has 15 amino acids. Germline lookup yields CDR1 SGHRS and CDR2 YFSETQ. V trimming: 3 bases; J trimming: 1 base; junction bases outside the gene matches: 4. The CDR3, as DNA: TGCGCCAGCAGCTCCGGGACAGGGGATTCCTACGAGCAGTACTTC. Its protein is CASSSGTGDSYEQYF.

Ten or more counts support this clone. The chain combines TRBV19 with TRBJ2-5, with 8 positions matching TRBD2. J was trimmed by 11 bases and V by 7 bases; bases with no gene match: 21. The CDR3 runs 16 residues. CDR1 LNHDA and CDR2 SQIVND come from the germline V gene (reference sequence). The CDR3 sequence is CASTQTGGRTEGLQYF. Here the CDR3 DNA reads TGTGCCAGTACCCAAACGGGGGGGAGGACAGAGGGACTTCAGTACTTC.

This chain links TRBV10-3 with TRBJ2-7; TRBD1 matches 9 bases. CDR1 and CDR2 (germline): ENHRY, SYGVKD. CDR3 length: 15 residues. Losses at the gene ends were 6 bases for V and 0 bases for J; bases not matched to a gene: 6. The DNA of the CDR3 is TGTGCCATCAGGAAGGACAGGGGCTTCTCCTACGAGCAGTACTTC. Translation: CAIRKDRGFSYEQYF.

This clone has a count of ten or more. The CDR3 is CASSQTSLKRVNTEAFF. As DNA, the CDR3 is TGTGCCAGCAGCCAGACTAGCCTCAAAAGGGTGAACACTGAAGCTTTCTTT. V gene TRBV7-8 combines with J gene TRBJ1-1, with unresolved D. Germline V gene data show CDR1 as SGHVS and CDR2 as FQNEAQ. Trimming shortened V by 5 bases and J by 0 bases, and 19 bases separated the two germline ends. This CDR3 spans 17 amino acids.

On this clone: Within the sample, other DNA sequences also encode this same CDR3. The CDR3: CASSSRETQYF. Written as DNA, the CDR3 is TGTGCCAGCAGCTCAAGGGAGACCCAGTACTTC. The genes are TRBV7-9 and TRBJ2-5, with D uncertain. Looked up from germline, CDR1 is SEHNR and CDR2 is FQNEAQ (reference sequence). This CDR3 has 11 residues. Trimming cost V 4 bases and J 5 bases, with 5 bases left between them.

The CDR3 sequence is CASSFSGTGRGEAFF. DNA for the CDR3: TGTGCCAGCAGTTTCTCCGGGACAGGGAGAGGTGAAGCTTTCTTT. The rearrangement links TRBV28 to TRBJ1-1, with TRBD1 identical over 9 bases. From germline, CDR1 is MDHEN and CDR2 SYDVKM. The CDR3 is 15 residues long. J gave up 7 bases and V 3 bases, and 9 bases lay outside the gene matches.

In nucleotides, the CDR3 is TGTGCCAGCAGCTTCCTAGCGGCGCCTGAGACCCAGTACTTC. This codes for CASSFLAAPETQYF. This chain uses TRBV7-9 with TRBJ2-5; 7 positions agree with TRBD2. The length of the CDR3 is 14 residues. Trimming took 3 bases from V and 5 from J; bases not matched to a gene: 6. Germline V CDR1 and CDR2: SEHNR, FQNEAQ (reference sequence).

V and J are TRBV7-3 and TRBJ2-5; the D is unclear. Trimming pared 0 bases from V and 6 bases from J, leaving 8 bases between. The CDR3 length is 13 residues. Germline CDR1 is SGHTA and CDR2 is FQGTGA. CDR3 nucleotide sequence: TGTGCCAGCAGCTTAACGAAGGGTCAGACCCAGTACTTC. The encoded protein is CASSLTKGQTQYF. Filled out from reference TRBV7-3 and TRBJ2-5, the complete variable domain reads GAGVSQTPSNKVTEKGKYVELRCDPISGHTALYWYRQSLGQGPEFLIYFQGTGAADDSGLPNDRFFAVRPEGSVSTLKIQRTERGDSAVYLCASSLTKGQTQYFGPGTRLLVL.

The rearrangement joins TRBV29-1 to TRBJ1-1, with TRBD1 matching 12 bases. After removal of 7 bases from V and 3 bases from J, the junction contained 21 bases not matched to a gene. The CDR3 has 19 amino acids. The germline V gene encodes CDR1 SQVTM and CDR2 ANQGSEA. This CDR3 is CSAAQSLSIGDRGHTEAFF. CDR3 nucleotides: TGCAGCGCCGCACAATCACTTTCGATTGGGGACAGGGGGCACACTGAAGCTTTCTTT.

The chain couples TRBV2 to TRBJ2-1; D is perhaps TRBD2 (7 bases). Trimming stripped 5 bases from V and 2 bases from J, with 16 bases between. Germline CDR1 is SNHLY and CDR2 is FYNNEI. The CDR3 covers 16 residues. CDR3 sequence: CASSPRGDYPYNEQFF. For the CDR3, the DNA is TGTGCCAGCAGTCCAAGGGGGGACTACCCCTACAATGAGCAGTTCTTC.